Following are 2 T cell receptor beta chains from one sample sequenced in a study of molecular identifiers for immune sequencing clone quantification listed by TCRdb under 2018. The library relied on PCR. The instrument was an Illumina HiSeq 4000. Using fastp at Q25 and MiXCR, TCRdb reprocessed the public reads and kept productive beta chains. Each entry merges the rows of one CDR3 protein and shows their most common DNA and genes. The sample includes some 650,000 distinct CDR3 sequences, with just under 20% observed a single time. The ten largest clones capture approximately 0.9% of the sample. The sample taken for sequencing was naive CD8+ T cells from blood, with Jurkat cell RNA spiked in. Reading the label with the study, this specimen's cell subset or site is: FACS-sorted CD8+CD4-CCR7+CD45RA+ naive T cells. The receptors here all came from a human donor in good health. Some libraries in this study had Jurkat cell RNA spiked in.

This clonotype was counted at least ten times. The CDR3 coding sequence is TGTGCCAGCAGTCTAGCGGGGGGTATAGATACGCAGTATTTT. The encoded protein is CASSLAGGIDTQYF. This chain joins TRBV7-6 and TRBJ2-3, with 11 bases that match TRBD2. V was clipped by 6 bases and J by 5 bases; unmatched bases: 4. Germline lookup yields CDR1 SGHVS and CDR2 FNYEAQ. The length of the CDR3 is 14 residues.

This clonotype was counted a few times. The chain combines TRBV7-9 with TRBJ2-7, with 9 positions matching TRBD2. Germline-derived CDR1 and CDR2 are SEHNR and FQNEAQ (reference sequence). This CDR3 region has 15 residues. J was trimmed by 4 bases and V by 5 bases; bases with no gene match: 9. The CDR3 nucleotides are TGTGCCAGCAGCCCCAGACTAGCGGAAACTTACGAGCAGTACTTC. Residues: CASSPRLAETYEQYF.